Reported below is one T cell receptor (beta chain). What it binds is not known. This sample was taken from a study of cytomegalovirus exposure and HLA in healthy donors. Study in general: The approximately 120 validation repertoires, a later analysis reported, used the same platform as the approximately 730 repertoires from the first cohort. Overall study results and limits: A few CMV-associated chains were confirmed in vitro to be specific for CMV antigens. First-cohort TCR clusters tended to co-occur in the approximately 110 validation repertoires, a later analysis found.

V dropped 1 base and J dropped 4; count of bases not matched to a gene: 5. The CDR3 totals 16 residues. The germline gives CDR1 SGHVS, CDR2 FNYEAQ. This table comes from immunoSEQ multiplex PCR, and its TCRdb copy is limited to in-frame clones, with some not included. Of 120,000 or so clones in the sample, 88% are singletons; the top ten hold 1.4%. This TCR was recovered from a woman aged 30 to 39 in good health and CMV-seropositive. The J gene is TRBJ2-2, the V gene TRBV7-6; TRBD1 matches 8 bases. Sequenced: PBMCs. CDR3 sequence reads: CASSLVNRGATGELFF. For the CDR3, the DNA is TGTGCCAGCAGCTTAGTTAACAGGGGGGCCACCGGGGAGCTGTTTTTT.